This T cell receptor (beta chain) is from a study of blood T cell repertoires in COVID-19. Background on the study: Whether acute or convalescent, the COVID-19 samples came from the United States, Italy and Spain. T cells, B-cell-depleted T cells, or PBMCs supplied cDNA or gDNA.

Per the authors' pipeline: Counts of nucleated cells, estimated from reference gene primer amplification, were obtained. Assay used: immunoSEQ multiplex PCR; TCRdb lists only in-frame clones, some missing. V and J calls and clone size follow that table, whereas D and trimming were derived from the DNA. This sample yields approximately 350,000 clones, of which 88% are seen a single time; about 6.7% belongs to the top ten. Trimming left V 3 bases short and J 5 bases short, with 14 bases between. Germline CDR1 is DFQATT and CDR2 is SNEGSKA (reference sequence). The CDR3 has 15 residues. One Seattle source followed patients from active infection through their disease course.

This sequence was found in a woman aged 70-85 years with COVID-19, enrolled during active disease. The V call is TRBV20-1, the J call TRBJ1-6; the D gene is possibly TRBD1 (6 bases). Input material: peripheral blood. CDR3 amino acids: CSASRSGVNNSPLHF. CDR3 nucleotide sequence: TGCAGTGCTAGTAGGTCAGGGGTAAATAATTCACCCCTCCACTTT.